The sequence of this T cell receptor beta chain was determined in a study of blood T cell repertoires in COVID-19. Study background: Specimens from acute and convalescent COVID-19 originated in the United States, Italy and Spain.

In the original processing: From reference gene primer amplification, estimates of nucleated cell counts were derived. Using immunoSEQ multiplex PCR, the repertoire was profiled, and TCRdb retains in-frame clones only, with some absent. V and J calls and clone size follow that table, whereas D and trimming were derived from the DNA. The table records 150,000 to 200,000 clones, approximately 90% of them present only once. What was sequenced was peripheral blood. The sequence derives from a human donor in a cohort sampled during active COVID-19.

The CDR3 loop is CASRDRSPRETQYF. The CDR3, as DNA: TGTGCCAGTAGGGACAGGAGCCCGCGGGAGACCCAGTACTTC. This chain connects TRBV19 to TRBJ2-5, with 7 bases matching TRBD1. V shed 6 bases and J 5 bases; nucleotides not matched to a gene: 9. The CDR3 extends over 14 amino acids. Germline V gene lookup returns CDR1 LNHDA and CDR2 SQIVND (reference sequence).